The sequence of this T cell receptor (beta chain) was determined in a study of T cell changes during pregnancy in multiple sclerosis. Generated by immunoSEQ multiplex PCR, the TCRdb table keeps only in-frame clones and is missing some. The table has 30,000 to 35,000 clones, 90% seen once. V dropped 5 bases and J dropped 0 bases, with 20 bases sitting between them. CDR1 and CDR2 (germline): MDHEN, SYDVKM. This CDR3 comprises 18 residues. This TCR came from a female donor with multiple sclerosis, enrolled in a pregnancy study. V usage is TRBV28 and J usage is TRBJ1-5, with a weak D call TRBD1 (6 bases). The sequencing here drew on CD8+ T cells from peripheral blood mononuclear cells, taken in the first trimester of pregnancy. The CDR3 nucleotides are TGTGCCAGCAGTCTAGTCTCCGGCGGACAGAATAGCAATCAGCCCCAGCATTTT. It specifies CASSLVSGGQNSNQPQHF.